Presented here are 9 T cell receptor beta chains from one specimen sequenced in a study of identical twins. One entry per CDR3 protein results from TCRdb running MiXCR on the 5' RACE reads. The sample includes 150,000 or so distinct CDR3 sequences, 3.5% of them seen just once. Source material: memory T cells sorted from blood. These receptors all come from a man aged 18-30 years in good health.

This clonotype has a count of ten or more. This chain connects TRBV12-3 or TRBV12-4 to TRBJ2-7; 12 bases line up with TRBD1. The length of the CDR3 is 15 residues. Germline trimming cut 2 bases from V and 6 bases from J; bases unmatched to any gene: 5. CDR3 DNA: TGTGCCAGCAGTTTATCCGGGACAGGGGGCGCCGAGCAGTACTTC. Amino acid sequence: CASSLSGTGGAEQYF.

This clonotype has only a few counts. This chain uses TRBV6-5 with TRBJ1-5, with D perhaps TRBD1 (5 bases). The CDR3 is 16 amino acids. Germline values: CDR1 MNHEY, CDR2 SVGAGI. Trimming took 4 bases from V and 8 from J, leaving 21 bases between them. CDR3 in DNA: TGTGCCAGCAGTTCGGGGATGAGGGTAGCAGGGAAGCCCCAGCATTTT. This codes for CASSSGMRVAGKPQHF.

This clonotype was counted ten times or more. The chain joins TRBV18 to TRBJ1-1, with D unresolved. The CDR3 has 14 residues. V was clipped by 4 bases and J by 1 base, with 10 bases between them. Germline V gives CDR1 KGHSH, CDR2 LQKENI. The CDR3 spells CASSQDTTNTEAFF. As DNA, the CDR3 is TGTGCCAGCTCACAAGACACCACGAACACTGAAGCTTTCTTT.

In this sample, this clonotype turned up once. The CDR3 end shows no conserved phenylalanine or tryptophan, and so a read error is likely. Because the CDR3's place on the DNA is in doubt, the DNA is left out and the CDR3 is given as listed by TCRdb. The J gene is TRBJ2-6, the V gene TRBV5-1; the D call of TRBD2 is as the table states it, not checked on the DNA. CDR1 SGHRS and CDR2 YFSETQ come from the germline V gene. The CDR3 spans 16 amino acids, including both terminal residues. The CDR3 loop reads CASSRIEGSGANVLTK.

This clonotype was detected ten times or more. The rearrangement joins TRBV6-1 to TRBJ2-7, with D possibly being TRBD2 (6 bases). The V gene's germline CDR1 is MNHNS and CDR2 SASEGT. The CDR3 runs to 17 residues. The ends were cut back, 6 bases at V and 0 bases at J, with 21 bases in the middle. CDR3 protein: CASRDRWGERGSYEQYV. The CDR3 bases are TGTGCCAGCAGGGACCGTTGGGGGGAGCGTGGCTCCTACGAGCAGTACGTC.

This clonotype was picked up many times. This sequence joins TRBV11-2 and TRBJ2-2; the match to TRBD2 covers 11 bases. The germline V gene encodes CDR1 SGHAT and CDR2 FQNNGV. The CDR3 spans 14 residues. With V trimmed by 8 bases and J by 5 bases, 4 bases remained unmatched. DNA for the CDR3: TGTGCCAGCGCGGGACTAGCGGAGACCGGGGAGCTGTTTTTT. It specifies CASAGLAETGELFF.

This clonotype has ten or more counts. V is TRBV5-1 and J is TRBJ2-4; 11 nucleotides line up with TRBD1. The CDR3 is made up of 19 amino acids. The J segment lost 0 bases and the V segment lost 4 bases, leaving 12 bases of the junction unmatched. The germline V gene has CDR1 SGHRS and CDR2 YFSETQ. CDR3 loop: CASSEPLGTGGLAKNIQYF. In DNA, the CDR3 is TGCGCCAGCAGCGAACCCCTAGGGACAGGGGGTTTAGCCAAAAACATTCAGTACTTC.

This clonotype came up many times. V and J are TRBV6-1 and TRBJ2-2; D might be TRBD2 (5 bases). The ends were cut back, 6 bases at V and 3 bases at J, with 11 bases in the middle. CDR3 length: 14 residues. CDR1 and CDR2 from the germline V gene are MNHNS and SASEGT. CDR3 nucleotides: TGTGCCAGCAGAAGCGGACTCCACACCGGGGAGCTGTTTTTT. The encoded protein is CASRSGLHTGELFF.

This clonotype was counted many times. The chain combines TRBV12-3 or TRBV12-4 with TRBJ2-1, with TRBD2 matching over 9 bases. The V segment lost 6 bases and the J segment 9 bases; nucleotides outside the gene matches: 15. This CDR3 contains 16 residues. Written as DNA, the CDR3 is TGTGCCAGCAGCCACTATAGCGGGAGCTGGAAAAGTGAGCAGTTCTTC. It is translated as CASSHYSGSWKSEQFF.